This TCR beta chain comes out of a study of CXCR3-negative and CXCR3-positive naive CD8 T cells (dated by TCRdb to between 2018 and 2021). Study-wide context: In total, 130 million or so TRB reads were obtained, which works out to roughly 1.5 +/- 0.3 million reads per library. TRBV-TRBJ cluster analysis included naive subsets from several donors and memory cells from 3 donors. Data from 11 donors, pooled across two independent experiments, went into the diversity and physicochemical repertoire analyses. Study-level results and caveats: Freshly isolated PBMCs were used for most assays because CXCR3 expression partially decreased after cryopreservation. Surface CD5, linked to self-reactivity in mice, was comparable between naive subsets; TCR interaction strength was therefore also inferred from TRB CDR3 physicochemical properties. Within the same donor, TRBV-TRBJ usage looked similar between naive CXCR3-negative and CXCR3-positive cells, but memory cells had distinct patterns. Repertoire diversity was comparably high in both naive subsets but much lower in memory CD8+ T cells. Compared with CXCR3-negative naive cells, CXCR3-positive naive cells had TRB CDR3s with higher hydrophobicity (lower Kidera factor 4), lower energy, and higher strength and volume indices.

The germline V gene encodes CDR1 SGHDN and CDR2 FVKESK. Reading from cysteine to phenylalanine, the CDR3 counts 16 amino acids. The entry carries no DNA sequence. Sequencer: NextSeq 550. The Human TCR Profiling Kit (MiLaboratory) was used to prepare UMI-labeled 5' RACE TRB cDNA libraries. cDNA synthesis used the entire amount of extracted RNA, and PCR amplification then used the entire amount of cDNA produced. Libraries were prepared in parallel using an identical number of PCR cycles. Per the original workflow: MIGEC and MiXCR extracted about 53,000 +/- 10,000 unique UMI-labeled TRB cDNA molecules per library, requiring at least two reads per UMI. An average of 40,000 +/- 10,000 functional in-frame TRB CDR3 nucleotide clonotypes without stop codons was found per library. After downsampling to 5000 UMI-labeled TRB molecules per sample, diversity metrics such as normalized Shannon-Wiener and Chao1 were calculated in VDJtools. VDJtools computed clonotype-size-weighted physicochemical properties of the central five CDR3 residues: interaction energy, strength, volume and Kidera factor 4. The reads went through TCRdb reprocessing, and each CDR3 protein sequence gets one entry with no DNA. The V and J calls were determined by TCRdb, not by the authors. The data table for this sample lists 75,000 to 100,000 distinct CDR3 sequences. The ten largest clonotypes hold less than 1.1% of the sample.

For each CD8+ T cell subset, flow sorting was done in triplicate, and roughly 320,000 cells per subset went directly into RLT lysis buffer. To exclude memory contaminants, naive CD8+ T cells were stringently defined as CD45RO-CCR7+CD27+CD95-. Peripheral blood mononuclear cells were isolated from buffy coats by standard density gradient centrifugation. Naive CXCR3-negative and CXCR3-positive CD8+ T cells were flow-sorted using a FACSAria III. An RNeasy Mini Kit was used to extract total RNA from the sorted cells. About this clonotype: It has no known antigen specificity.

Sequenced material: naive CXCR3+ CD8+ T cells from blood. The meaning of the sample's cell subset or site label: CD45RO-CCR7+CD27+CD95- naive CD8+ T cells expressing CXCR3 (TNR3+). This clonotype was sampled from a human donor in good health. Some clones in this sample may be carry-over from other donors' samples. The sequence joins TRBV14 to TRBJ2-3. The CDR3 protein: CASSQEAFSSTDTQYF.